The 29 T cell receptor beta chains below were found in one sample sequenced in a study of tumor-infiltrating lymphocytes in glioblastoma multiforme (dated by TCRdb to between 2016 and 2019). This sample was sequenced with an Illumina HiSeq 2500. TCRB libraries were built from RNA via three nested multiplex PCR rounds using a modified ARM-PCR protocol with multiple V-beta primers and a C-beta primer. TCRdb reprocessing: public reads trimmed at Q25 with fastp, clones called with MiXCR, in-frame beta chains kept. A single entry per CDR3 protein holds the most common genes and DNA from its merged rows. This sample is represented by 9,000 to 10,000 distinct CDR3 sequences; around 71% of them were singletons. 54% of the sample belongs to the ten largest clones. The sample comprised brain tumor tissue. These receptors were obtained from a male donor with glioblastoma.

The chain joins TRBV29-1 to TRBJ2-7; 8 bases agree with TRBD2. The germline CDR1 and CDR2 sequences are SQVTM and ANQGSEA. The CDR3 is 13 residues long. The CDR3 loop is CCIQTSGSYEQYF. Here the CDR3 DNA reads TGCTGCATCCAAACTAGCGGCTCCTACGAGCAGTACTTC.

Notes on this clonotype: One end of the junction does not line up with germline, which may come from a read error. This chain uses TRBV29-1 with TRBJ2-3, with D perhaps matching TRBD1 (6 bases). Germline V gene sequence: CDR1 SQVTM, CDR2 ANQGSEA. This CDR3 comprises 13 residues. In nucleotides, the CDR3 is TGCAGTGTTGTCCGGATTGGGACAAATACGCAGTATTTT. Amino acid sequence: CSVVRIGTNTQYF.

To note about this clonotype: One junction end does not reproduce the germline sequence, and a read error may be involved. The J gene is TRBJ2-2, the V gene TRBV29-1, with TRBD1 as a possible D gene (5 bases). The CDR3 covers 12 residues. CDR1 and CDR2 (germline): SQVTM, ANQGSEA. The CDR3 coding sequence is TGCAGAGGGGCGGTACACACAGGGGAGCTGTTTTTT. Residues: CRGAVHTGELFF.

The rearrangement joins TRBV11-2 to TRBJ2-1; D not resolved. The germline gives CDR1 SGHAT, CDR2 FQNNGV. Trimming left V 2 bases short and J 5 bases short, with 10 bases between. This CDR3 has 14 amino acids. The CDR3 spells CASSLSSRNNEQFF. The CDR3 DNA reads TGTGCCAGCAGCTTATCTTCAAGAAACAATGAGCAGTTCTTC.

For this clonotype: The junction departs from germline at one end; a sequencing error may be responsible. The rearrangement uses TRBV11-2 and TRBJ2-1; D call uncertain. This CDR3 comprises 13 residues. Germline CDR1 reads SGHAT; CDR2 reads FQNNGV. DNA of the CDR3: TGTGCCAGCAGCTTAGATCCATACAATGAGCGGTTCTTC. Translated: CASSLDPYNERFF. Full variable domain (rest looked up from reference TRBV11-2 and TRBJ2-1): EAGVAQSPRYKIIEKRQSVAFWCNPISGHATLYWYQQILGQGPKLLIQFQNNGVVDDSQLPKDRFSAERLKGVDSTLKIQPAKLEDSAVYLCASSLDPYNERFFGPGTRLTVL.

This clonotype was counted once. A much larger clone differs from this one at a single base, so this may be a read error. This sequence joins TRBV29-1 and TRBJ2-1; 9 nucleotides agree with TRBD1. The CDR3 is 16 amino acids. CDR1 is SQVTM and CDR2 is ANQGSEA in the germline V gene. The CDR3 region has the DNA TGCAGCGTTGAAGACCCGGACAGGGGAACCTACAATGAGGAGTTCTTC. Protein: CSVEDPDRGTYNEEFF.

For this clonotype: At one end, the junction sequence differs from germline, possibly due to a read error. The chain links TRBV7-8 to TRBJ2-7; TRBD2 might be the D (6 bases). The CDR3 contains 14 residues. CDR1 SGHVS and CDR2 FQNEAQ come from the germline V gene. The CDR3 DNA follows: TGTGCCAGCCGACTAGGAACAGCTGACTACGAGCAATACTTC. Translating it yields CASRLGTADYEQYF.

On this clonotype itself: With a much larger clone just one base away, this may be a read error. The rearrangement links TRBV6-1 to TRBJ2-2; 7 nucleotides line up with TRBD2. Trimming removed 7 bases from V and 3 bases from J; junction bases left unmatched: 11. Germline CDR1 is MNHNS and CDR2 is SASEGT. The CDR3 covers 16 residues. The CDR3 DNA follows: TGTGCCAGCACCGGACCAGCGGGATGGTACACCGGGGAGCTGTTTTTT. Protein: CASTGPAGWYTGELFF.

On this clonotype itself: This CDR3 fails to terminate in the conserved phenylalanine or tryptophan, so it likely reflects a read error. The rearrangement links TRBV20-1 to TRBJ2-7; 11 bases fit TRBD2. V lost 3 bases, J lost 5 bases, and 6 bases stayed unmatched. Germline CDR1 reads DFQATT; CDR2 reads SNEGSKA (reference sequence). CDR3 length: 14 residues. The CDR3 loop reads CSARALAGVHEQYC. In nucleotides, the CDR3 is TGCAGTGCTAGGGCACTAGCGGGAGTTCACGAGCAGTACTGC.

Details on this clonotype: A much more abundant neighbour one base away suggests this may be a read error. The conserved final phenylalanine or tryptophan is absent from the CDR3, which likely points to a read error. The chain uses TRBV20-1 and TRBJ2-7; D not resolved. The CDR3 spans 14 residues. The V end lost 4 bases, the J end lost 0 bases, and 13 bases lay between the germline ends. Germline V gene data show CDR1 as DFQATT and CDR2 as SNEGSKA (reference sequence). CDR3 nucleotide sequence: TGCAGTGCTACCCTGGGATCTATCTCCTACGAGCAGTACTCC. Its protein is CSATLGSISYEQYS.

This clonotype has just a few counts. CDR3 sequence (DNA): TGTGCCAGCAGCGGACAGGGGCGCGAGCAGTACTTC. It codes for CASSGQGREQYF. The V gene is TRBV11-1, the J gene TRBJ2-7; 9 nucleotides agree with TRBD1. The J segment lost 6 bases and the V segment lost 5 bases, leaving 2 bases of the junction unmatched. CDR3 length: 12 residues. CDR1 is SGHAT and CDR2 is FQDESV in the germline V gene (reference sequence).

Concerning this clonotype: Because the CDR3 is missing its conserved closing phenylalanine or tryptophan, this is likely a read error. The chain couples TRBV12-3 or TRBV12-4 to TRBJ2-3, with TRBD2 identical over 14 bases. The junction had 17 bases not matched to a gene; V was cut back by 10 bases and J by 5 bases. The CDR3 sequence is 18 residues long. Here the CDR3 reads CANRTGLAGGKRRDTQYL. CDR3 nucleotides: TGTGCCAACAGAACCGGACTAGCGGGAGGCAAAAGGCGAGATACGCAGTATTTG.

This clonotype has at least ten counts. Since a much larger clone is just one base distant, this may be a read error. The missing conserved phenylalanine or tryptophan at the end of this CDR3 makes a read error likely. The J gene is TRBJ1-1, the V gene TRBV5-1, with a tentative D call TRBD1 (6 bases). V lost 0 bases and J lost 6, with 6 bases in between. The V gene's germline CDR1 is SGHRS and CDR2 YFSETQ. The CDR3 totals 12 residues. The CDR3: CASSLEGAEAFL. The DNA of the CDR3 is TGCGCCAGCAGCTTGGAGGGGGCTGAAGCTTTCTTA.

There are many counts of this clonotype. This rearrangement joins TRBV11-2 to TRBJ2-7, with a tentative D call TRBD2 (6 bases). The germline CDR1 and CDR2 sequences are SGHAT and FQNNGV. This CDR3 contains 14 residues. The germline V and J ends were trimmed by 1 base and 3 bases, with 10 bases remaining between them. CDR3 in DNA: TGTGCCAGCAGCTTAGGCTCTAGCGTCTACGAGCAGTACTTC. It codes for CASSLGSSVYEQYF.

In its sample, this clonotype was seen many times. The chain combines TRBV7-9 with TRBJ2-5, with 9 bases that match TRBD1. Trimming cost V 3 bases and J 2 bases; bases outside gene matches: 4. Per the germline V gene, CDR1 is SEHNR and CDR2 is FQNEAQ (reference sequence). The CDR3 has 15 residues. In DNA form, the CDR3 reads TGTGCCAGCAGCTTTAGAGGACAGGGGCAAGAGACCCAGTACTTC. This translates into CASSFRGQGQETQYF.

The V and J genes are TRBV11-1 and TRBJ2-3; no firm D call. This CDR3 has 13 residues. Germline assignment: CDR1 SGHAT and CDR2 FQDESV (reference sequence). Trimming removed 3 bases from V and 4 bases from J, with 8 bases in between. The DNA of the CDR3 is TGTGCCAGCAGCTTCGCGAGTCCAGATACGCAGTATTTT. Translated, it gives CASSFASPDTQYF.

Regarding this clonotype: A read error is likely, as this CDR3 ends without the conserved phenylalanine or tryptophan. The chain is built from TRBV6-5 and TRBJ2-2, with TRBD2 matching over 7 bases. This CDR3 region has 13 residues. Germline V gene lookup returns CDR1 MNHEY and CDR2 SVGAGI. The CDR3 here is CAGSYKGGGGLFY. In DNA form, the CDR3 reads TGTGCCGGCAGTTACAAGGGTGGCGGGGGACTGTTTTAT.

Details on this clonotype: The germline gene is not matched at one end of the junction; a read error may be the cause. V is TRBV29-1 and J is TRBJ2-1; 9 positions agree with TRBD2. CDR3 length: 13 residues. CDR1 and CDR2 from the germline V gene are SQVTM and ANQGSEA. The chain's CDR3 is CGVGGRGGSEQFF. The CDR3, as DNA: TGCGGCGTTGGGGGGCGGGGGGGCAGTGAGCAGTTCTTC.

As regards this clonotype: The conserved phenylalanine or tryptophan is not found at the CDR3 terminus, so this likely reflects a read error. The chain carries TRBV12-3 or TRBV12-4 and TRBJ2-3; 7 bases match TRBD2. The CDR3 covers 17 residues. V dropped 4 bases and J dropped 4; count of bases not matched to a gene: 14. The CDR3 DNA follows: TGTGCCAGCAGTTCGACTAGCAGGAGGGCCGGGGCAGATACGCAGTATCTT. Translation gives CASSSTSRRAGADTQYL.

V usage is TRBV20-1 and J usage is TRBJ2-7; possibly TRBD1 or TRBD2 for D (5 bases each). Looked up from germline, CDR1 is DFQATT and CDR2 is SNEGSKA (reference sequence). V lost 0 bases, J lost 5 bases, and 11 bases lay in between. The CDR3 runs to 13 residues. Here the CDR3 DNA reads TGCAGTGCTAGAGATCTTAGGGACCACGAGCAGTACTTC. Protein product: CSARDLRDHEQYF.

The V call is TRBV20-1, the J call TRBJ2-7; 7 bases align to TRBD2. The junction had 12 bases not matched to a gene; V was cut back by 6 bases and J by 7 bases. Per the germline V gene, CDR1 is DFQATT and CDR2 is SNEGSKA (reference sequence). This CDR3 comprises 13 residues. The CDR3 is CSAKRTSSGEQYF. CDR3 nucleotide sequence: TGCAGTGCGAAGAGGACTAGTTCAGGGGAGCAGTACTTC.

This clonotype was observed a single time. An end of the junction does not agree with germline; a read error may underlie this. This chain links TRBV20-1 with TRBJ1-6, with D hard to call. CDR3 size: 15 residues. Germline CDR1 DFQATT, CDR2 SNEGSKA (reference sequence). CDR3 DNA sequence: TGCAGTGCAAGAGGTCGGGGTTCCGTGAATTCAGCCCTCCACTTT. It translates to CSARGRGSVNSALHF.

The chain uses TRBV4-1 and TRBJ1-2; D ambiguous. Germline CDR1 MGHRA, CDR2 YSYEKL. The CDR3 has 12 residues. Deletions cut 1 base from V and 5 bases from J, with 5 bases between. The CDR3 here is CASSQAGYGYTF. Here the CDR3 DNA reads TGCGCCAGCAGCCAAGCTGGGTATGGCTACACCTTC.

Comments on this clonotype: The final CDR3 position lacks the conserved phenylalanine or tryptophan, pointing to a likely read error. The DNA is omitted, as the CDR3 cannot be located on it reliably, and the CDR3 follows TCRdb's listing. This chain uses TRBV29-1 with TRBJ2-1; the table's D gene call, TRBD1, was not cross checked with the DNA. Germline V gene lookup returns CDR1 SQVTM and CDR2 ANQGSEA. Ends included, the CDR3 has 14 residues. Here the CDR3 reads CSVGGRQEGNKQFG.

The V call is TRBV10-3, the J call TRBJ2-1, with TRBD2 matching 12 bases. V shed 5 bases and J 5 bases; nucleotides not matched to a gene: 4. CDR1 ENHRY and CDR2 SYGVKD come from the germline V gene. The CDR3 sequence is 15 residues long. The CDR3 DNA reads TGTGCCATCAGTTTTTCTAGCGGGAGGGACAATGAGCAGTTCTTC. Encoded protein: CAISFSSGRDNEQFF.

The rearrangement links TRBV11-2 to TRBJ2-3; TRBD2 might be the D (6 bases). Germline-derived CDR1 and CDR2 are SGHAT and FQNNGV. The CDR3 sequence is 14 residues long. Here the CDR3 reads CASGLLVGEDTQYF. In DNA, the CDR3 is TGTGCTAGCGGCTTACTAGTGGGGGAAGATACGCAGTATTTT.

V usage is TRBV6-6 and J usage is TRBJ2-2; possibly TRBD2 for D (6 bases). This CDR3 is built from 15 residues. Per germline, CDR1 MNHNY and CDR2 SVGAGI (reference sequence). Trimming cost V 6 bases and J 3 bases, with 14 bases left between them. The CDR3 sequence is CASSRSGGDTGELFF. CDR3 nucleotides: TGTGCCAGCAGCCGCAGCGGAGGGGACACCGGGGAGCTGTTTTTT.

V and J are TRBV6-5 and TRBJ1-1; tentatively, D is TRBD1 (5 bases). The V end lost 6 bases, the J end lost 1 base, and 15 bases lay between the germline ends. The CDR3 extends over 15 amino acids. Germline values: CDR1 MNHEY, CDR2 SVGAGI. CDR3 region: CASSLAGRANTEAFF. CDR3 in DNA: TGTGCCAGCAGCCTTGCAGGGCGGGCGAACACTGAAGCTTTCTTT.

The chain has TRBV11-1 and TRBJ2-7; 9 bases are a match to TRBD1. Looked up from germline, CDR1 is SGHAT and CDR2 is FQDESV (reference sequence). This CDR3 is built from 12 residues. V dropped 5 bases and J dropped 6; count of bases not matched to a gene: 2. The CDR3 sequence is CASSGQGCEQYF. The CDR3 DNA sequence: TGTGCCAGCAGCGGACAGGGGTGCGAGCAGTACTTC.